A single sample is the source of the 11 T cell receptor beta chains below, sequenced in a study of cytomegalovirus exposure and HLA in healthy donors. A multiplex PCR was run with 60 Vbeta primers and 13 Jbeta primers. Only in-frame clones appear in the TCRdb table, and some are missing; sequencing was by immunoSEQ multiplex PCR. Among 130,000 or so clones listed, about 80% were seen once. The sample taken for sequencing was PBMCs. All receptors come from a man aged 25-40 years in good health and CMV-seronegative.

This chain joins TRBV28 and TRBJ2-7; weak D call: TRBD2 (5 bases). Germline-derived CDR1 and CDR2 are MDHEN and SYDVKM. Trimming removed 6 bases from V and 3 bases from J, with 18 bases in between. This CDR3 contains 15 residues. The DNA for the CDR3 is TGTGCCAGCAGCCGAGCGGAGTTCAACGGCTACGAGCAGTACTTC. Protein sequence: CASSRAEFNGYEQYF.

The rearrangement uses TRBV6-1 and TRBJ2-3, with 9 bases that match TRBD2. CDR3 length: 15 residues. Per germline, CDR1 MNHNS and CDR2 SASEGT. J lost 7 bases, V lost 2 bases, and 7 bases had no gene match. CDR3 nucleotides: TGTGCCAGCAGTGAAAGGGGCGGGGGGGTTTATACGCAGTATTTT. Translation: CASSERGGGVYTQYF.

The chain has TRBV4-3 and TRBJ2-1, with 7 bases that match TRBD1. CDR1 and CDR2 (germline): LGHNA, YSLEER. Trimming removed 3 bases from V and 10 bases from J; junction bases left unmatched: 6. The CDR3 loop spans 13 amino acids. CDR3 amino acids: CASSHEMTGEQFF. The CDR3 DNA reads TGCGCCAGCAGCCACGAAATGACAGGGGAGCAGTTCTTC.

The genes are TRBV25-1 and TRBJ2-3; D not resolved. The CDR3 contains 12 residues. Trimming left V 4 bases short and J 5 bases short, with 7 bases between. The V gene's germline CDR1 is MGHDK and CDR2 SYGVNS. The CDR3 nucleotides are TGTGCCAGCAGTGTGACACAAGATACGCAGTATTTT. Amino acids: CASSVTQDTQYF.

The J gene is TRBJ2-4, the V gene TRBV27; TRBD2 aligns across 10 bases. CDR3 length equals 16 residues. Germline values: CDR1 MNHEY, CDR2 SMNVEV (reference sequence). V lost 6 bases, J lost 4 bases, and 9 bases stayed unmatched. CDR3 in DNA: TGTGCCAGCAGCCCTGAGACTAGCGGGTATAAAAACATTCAGTACTTC. As protein: CASSPETSGYKNIQYF.

J is TRBJ1-1 and V is TRBV15, with a weak D call TRBD1 (5 bases). Germline V gene data show CDR1 as LNHNV and CDR2 as YYDKDF (reference sequence). V was clipped by 5 bases and J by 5 bases, with 18 bases between them. The CDR3 is 15 residues long. The CDR3 DNA follows: TGTGCCACCAGCGGTTCTGGTAGGGGAAGGACTGAAGCTTTCTTT. Translated: CATSGSGRGRTEAFF. The variable domain in full, completed from reference TRBV15 and TRBJ1-1, reads DAMVIQNPRYQVTQFGKPVTLSCSQTLNHNVMYWYQQKSSQAPKLLFHYYDKDFNNEADTPDNFQSRRPNTSFCFLDIRSPGLGDTAMYLCATSGSGRGRTEAFFGQGTRLTVV.

CDR3 sequence reads: CASSSDRETYYEQYF. The CDR3 DNA sequence: TGTGCCAGCAGCTCCGACAGGGAAACCTACTACGAGCAGTACTTC. V usage is TRBV5-6 and J usage is TRBJ2-7, with TRBD1 matching over 7 bases. The V and J ends lost 3 bases and 3 bases, in that order; junction bases with no gene match: 9. This CDR3 region has 15 residues. Germline V CDR1 and CDR2: SGHDT, YYEEEE.

V is TRBV14 and J is TRBJ2-7; 11 bases align to TRBD2. V trimming: 0 bases; J trimming: 6 bases; junction bases outside the gene matches: 7. Germline CDR1 SGHDN, CDR2 FVKESK. There are 16 residues in the CDR3. The CDR3 DNA reads TGTGCCAGCAGCCAAGATATCGCAGGACTAGCGGGCGAGCAGTACTTC. This gives the protein CASSQDIAGLAGEQYF.

This clone was observed a single time. This chain connects TRBV6-5 to TRBJ1-1; D remains ambiguous. V was pared by 6 bases and J by 0 bases, with 8 bases between. The germline V gene has CDR1 MNHEY and CDR2 SVGAGI. The CDR3 has 13 residues. CDR3 residues: CASRREVNTEAFF. The CDR3 DNA reads as TGTGCCAGCAGACGAGAAGTGAACACTGAAGCTTTCTTT.

The V gene is TRBV6-1, the J gene TRBJ2-3; a weak D match, TRBD1 (5 bases). Germline CDR1 and CDR2: MNHNS and SASEGT. V gave up 4 bases and J gave up 0 bases, with 8 bases separating them. The CDR3 spans 14 residues. CDR3 sequence: CASSVQGSTDTQYF. The CDR3 coding sequence is TGTGCCAGCAGTGTTCAGGGTAGCACAGATACGCAGTATTTT.

The genes are TRBV27 and TRBJ1-1; no firm D call. V was trimmed by 6 bases and J by 0 bases, leaving 14 bases between them. The CDR3 extends over 15 amino acids. Germline V gene lookup returns CDR1 MNHEY and CDR2 SMNVEV (reference sequence). The CDR3 protein is CASRSDSRMNTEAFF. The CDR3 bases are TGTGCCAGCAGGTCAGACTCCAGAATGAACACTGAAGCTTTCTTT.